The 27 T cell receptor beta chains listed next were all sequenced from one sample in a study of T cells in Graves' hyperthyroidism and ophthalmopathy. The TCR beta CDR3 regions underwent amplification using RNA transcripts as the source. Researchers ran a first-round RT-PCR on the TCR CDR3 using the HTBI primer set. Each CDR3 protein gets one entry after TCRdb re-called the multiplex PCR reads with MiXCR. The sample lists about 550,000 distinct CDR3 sequences, less than 25% occurring once. Material for sequencing was blood. The source is a man younger than 35 with Graves' hyperthyroidism.

This clonotype has a count of ten or more. The chain has TRBV7-9 and TRBJ2-7, with D unclear. Trimming cost V 8 bases and J 0 bases, with 11 bases left between them. This CDR3 contains 13 residues. Germline values: CDR1 SEHNR, CDR2 FQNEAQ (reference sequence). The CDR3 nucleotides are TGTGCCAGCGGGAACAGTAACTCCTACGAGCAGTACTTC. Amino acids: CASGNSNSYEQYF.

This clonotype was seen many times. J is TRBJ1-2 and V is TRBV11-2; the D gene is possibly TRBD1 (5 bases). Germline-derived CDR1 and CDR2 are SGHAT and FQNNGV. V was clipped by 0 bases and J by 4 bases, with 15 bases between them. The CDR3 runs 16 residues. CDR3 DNA: TGTGCCAGCAGCTTAGATCGCAGGGTCGGTAGCTATGGCTACACCTTC. It is translated as CASSLDRRVGSYGYTF.

This clonotype has at least ten counts. The V gene is TRBV6-2 or TRBV6-3, the J gene TRBJ1-2; TRBD1 matches at 10 bases. In germline, CDR1 is MNHEY, CDR2 SVGEGT. The CDR3 is made up of 14 amino acids. The V segment lost 5 bases and the J segment 7 bases; nucleotides outside the gene matches: 7. The CDR3 loop reads CASSAGTGVSGYTF. In DNA form, the CDR3 reads TGTGCCAGCAGTGCTGGGACAGGGGTCTCTGGCTACACCTTC.

The chain employs TRBV12-3 or TRBV12-4 and TRBJ1-1, with 11 nucleotides matching TRBD1. The CDR3 runs to 16 residues. Trimming cost V 5 bases and J 2 bases; bases outside gene matches: 7. CDR3 bases: TGTGCCAGCAGTGGGGGACAGGGGGGGAGAAACACTGAAGCTTTCTTT. This sequence encodes CASSGGQGGRNTEAFF.

This clonotype appeared many times. CDR3 loop: CASSPPLGSGSFGEAFF. Written as DNA, the CDR3 is TGTGCCAGCAGCCCTCCCCTAGGATCGGGGTCGTTTGGTGAAGCTTTCTTT. V gene TRBV13 combines with J gene TRBJ1-1; D gene ambiguous. The germline V gene encodes CDR1 PRHDT and CDR2 FYEKMQ (reference sequence). CDR3 length equals 17 residues. The ends were cut back, 5 bases at V and 7 bases at J, with 26 bases in the middle.

This clonotype appeared a few times. The chain links TRBV12-3 or TRBV12-4 to TRBJ2-3; 8 bases line up with TRBD2. The CDR3 contains 14 residues. V lost 7 bases, J lost 9 bases, and 12 bases stayed unmatched. CDR3 in DNA: TGTGCCAGCACCCCCGGGGGGGGGGCGAACACGCAGTATTTT. This encodes CASTPGGGANTQYF.

The sample holds many counts of this clonotype. The chain recombines TRBV12-3 or TRBV12-4 with TRBJ2-7; D gene ambiguous. The ends were cut back, 6 bases at V and 6 bases at J, with 15 bases in the middle. The CDR3 covers 13 residues. CDR3 protein: CASSPGLLSEQYF. In DNA form, the CDR3 reads TGTGCCAGCAGCCCGGGCCTCCTGAGCGAGCAGTACTTC.

This clonotype was counted many times. V usage is TRBV12-5 and J usage is TRBJ2-7; D uncertain. CDR1 LGHNT and CDR2 FRNRAP come from the germline V gene. The CDR3 is made up of 15 amino acids. With 0 bases removed from V and 0 bases from J, the gap between germline ends came to 9 bases. Here the CDR3 reads CASGLVRRFSYEQYF. In nucleotides, the CDR3 is TGTGCTAGTGGTTTGGTTAGGCGTTTCTCCTACGAGCAGTACTTC.

The rearrangement uses TRBV5-1 and TRBJ1-2, with D possibly TRBD1 on 5 matching bases. The CDR3 loop spans 14 amino acids. V was pared by 0 bases and J by 1 base, with 7 bases between. Germline V gives CDR1 SGHRS, CDR2 YFSETQ. This CDR3 reads CASSLADSNYGYTF. The CDR3 DNA reads TGCGCCAGCAGCTTGGCCGACAGTAACTATGGCTACACCTTC.

The chain uses TRBV2 and TRBJ2-2, with D uncertain. With 7 bases removed from V and 4 bases from J, the gap between germline ends came to 16 bases. CDR3 length: 15 residues. The germline V gene encodes CDR1 SNHLY and CDR2 FYNNEI. The CDR3 nucleotides read TGTGCCAGCATCTCCGGGTCGTTGGGCACCGGGGAGCTGTTTTTT. Its protein product is CASISGSLGTGELFF.

This clonotype was seen many times. J is TRBJ1-5 and V is TRBV19; D may be TRBD1 (6 bases). The ends were cut back, 8 bases at V and 2 bases at J, with 16 bases in the middle. The germline V gene encodes CDR1 LNHDA and CDR2 SQIVND (reference sequence). This CDR3 is built from 15 residues. The CDR3 DNA sequence: TGTGCCAGTGATGAGGGGGGGGGTCGCAATCAGCCCCAGCATTTT. It specifies CASDEGGGRNQPQHF.

This clonotype was observed at least ten times. A much larger clonotype is one base distant, so this may be a read error. The chain employs TRBV12-3 or TRBV12-4 and TRBJ2-7; perhaps TRBD2 as D (6 bases). The CDR3 spans 14 residues. The germline V and J ends were trimmed by 6 bases and 5 bases, with 17 bases remaining between them. The CDR3 loop is CASSRGALRNEQYF. CDR3 sequence (DNA): TGTGCCAGCAGCCGCGGGGCCCTGAGGAACGAGCAGTACTTC.

This clonotype was seen repeatedly, ten times or more. V and J are TRBV2 and TRBJ1-5, with a weak D call TRBD1 (5 bases). Germline-derived CDR1 and CDR2 are SNHLY and FYNNEI. This CDR3 has 17 amino acids. Trimming shortened V by 4 bases and J by 3 bases, and 19 bases separated the two germline ends. The CDR3 bases are TGTGCCAGCAGTGTGGCTGGGGCGGGGAACCCCAATCAGCCCCAGCATTTT. Translating gives CASSVAGAGNPNQPQHF.

The gene calls are TRBV28 and TRBJ1-1; no firm D call. The germline CDR1 and CDR2 sequences are MDHEN and SYDVKM. Trimming left V 7 bases short and J 5 bases short, with 14 bases between. The CDR3 spans 13 residues. CDR3 sequence (DNA): TGTGCCAGCACCCAGAGGGATTTAACTGAAGCTTTCTTT. Its protein is CASTQRDLTEAFF.

Many counts were recorded for this clonotype. This rearrangement joins TRBV5-1 to TRBJ2-7, with a weak D call TRBD1 (5 bases). V shed 0 bases and J shed 3 bases, with 10 bases lying between them. The CDR3 consists of 14 residues. In germline, CDR1 is SGHRS, CDR2 YFSETQ. The CDR3 spells CASSLADSIYEQYF. The CDR3 DNA follows: TGCGCCAGCAGCTTGGCCGACAGTATCTACGAGCAGTACTTC.

Only a few counts were recorded for this clonotype. The chain links TRBV9 to TRBJ1-5; the D is unclear. Germline V gene lookup returns CDR1 SGDLS and CDR2 YYNGEE. V dropped 4 bases and J dropped 1 base, with 9 bases sitting between them. This CDR3 spans 14 amino acids. The CDR3 reads CASSPEPSNQPQHF. The CDR3, as DNA: TGTGCCAGCAGCCCTGAACCGAGCAATCAGCCCCAGCATTTT.

This clonotype was counted at least ten times. This chain connects TRBV28 to TRBJ2-2; D is undetermined. This CDR3 has 14 residues. Germline V lookup: CDR1 MDHEN, CDR2 SYDVKM. V shed 7 bases and J shed 2 bases, with 11 bases lying between them. CDR3 region: CASTRASNTGELFF. In DNA, the CDR3 is TGTGCCAGCACGCGAGCGTCCAACACCGGGGAGCTGTTTTTT.

This clonotype was seen only a few times. The chain has TRBV12-3 or TRBV12-4 and TRBJ1-6; no reliable D call. The CDR3 extends over 11 amino acids. V was trimmed by 5 bases and J by 8 bases, leaving 4 bases between them. For the CDR3, the DNA is TGTGCCAGCAGTCTTCATTCACCCCTCCACTTT. It translates to CASSLHSPLHF.

This clonotype was recorded many times. The gene calls are TRBV7-9 and TRBJ2-5; D gene uncertain. V shed 5 bases and J shed 5 bases, with 9 bases lying between them. The CDR3 spans 12 residues. CDR1 is SEHNR and CDR2 is FQNEAQ in the germline V gene (reference sequence). This chain's CDR3 is CASSVLEETQYF. The DNA for the CDR3 is TGTGCCAGCAGCGTCCTGGAGGAGACCCAGTACTTC.

This clonotype has a count of ten or more. CDR3 bases: TGTGCCAGCAGCCTAAGACAGGGAGGGGCAGGCGAGCAGTACTTC. Its protein is CASSLRQGGAGEQYF. The chain carries TRBV7-2 and TRBJ2-7, with D possibly being TRBD1 or TRBD2 (7 bases each). The CDR3 is 15 amino acids. The ends were cut back, 5 bases at V and 6 bases at J, with 20 bases in the middle. CDR1 is SGHTA, CDR2 FQGNSA, per germline.

At least ten counts were recorded for this clonotype. V is TRBV24-1 and J is TRBJ2-5; D not certain. CDR3 length: 13 residues. V was cut by 5 bases and J by 4 bases, with 10 bases left in between. The germline CDR1 and CDR2 sequences are KGHDR and SFDVKD. As DNA, the CDR3 is TGTGCCACCAGTGGTCCCGGCGGAGAGACCCAGTACTTC. This translates into CATSGPGGETQYF.

This rearrangement joins TRBV24-1 to TRBJ1-1; D call uncertain. Germline values: CDR1 KGHDR, CDR2 SFDVKD. There are 12 residues in the CDR3. The V gene lost 5 bases and the J gene lost 7 bases, with 10 bases spanning the gap. The CDR3 sequence: CATSARSGEAFF. Here the CDR3 DNA reads TGTGCCACCAGTGCCCGGTCAGGTGAAGCTTTCTTT.

Many counts were recorded for this clonotype. V usage is TRBV9 and J usage is TRBJ1-2; TRBD1 aligns across 9 bases. Germline CDR1 and CDR2: SGDLS and YYNGEE. The CDR3 has 15 amino acids. Germline trimming cut 4 bases from V and 4 bases from J; bases unmatched to any gene: 8. CDR3 DNA sequence: TGTGCCAGCAGCACAACCGGGACAGGGACCTATGGCTACACCTTC. Protein product: CASSTTGTGTYGYTF.

The V gene is TRBV6-1, the J gene TRBJ2-7; the match to TRBD1 covers 9 bases. This CDR3 region has 14 residues. Losses at the gene ends were 6 bases for V and 2 bases for J; bases not matched to a gene: 5. Germline assignment: CDR1 MNHNS and CDR2 SASEGT. CDR3 amino acids: CASSSGDRAYEQYF. The CDR3 DNA reads TGTGCCAGCAGCAGTGGGGACAGGGCCTACGAGCAGTACTTC.

In its sample, this clonotype was seen many times. V and J are TRBV29-1 and TRBJ2-7; D unresolved. The CDR3 length is 12 residues. The V gene's germline CDR1 is SQVTM and CDR2 ANQGSEA. V was pared by 4 bases and J by 1 base, with 8 bases between. This CDR3 is CSVVTESYEQYF. Here the CDR3 DNA reads TGCAGCGTTGTTACAGAGTCCTACGAGCAGTACTTC.

This clonotype was observed many times. The rearrangement uses TRBV11-2 and TRBJ2-5; D unclear. This CDR3 region has 11 residues. From germline, CDR1 is SGHAT and CDR2 FQNNGV. Trimming pared 8 bases from V and 7 bases from J, leaving 11 bases between. The CDR3 bases are TGTGCCAGCTCCCACCCGGGGACCCAGTACTTC. It encodes CASSHPGTQYF. Supplemented by reference TRBV11-2 and TRBJ2-5, the full variable domain reads EAGVAQSPRYKIIEKRQSVAFWCNPISGHATLYWYQQILGQGPKLLIQFQNNGVVDDSQLPKDRFSAERLKGVDSTLKIQPAKLEDSAVYLCASSHPGTQYFGPGTRLLVL.

This clonotype was picked up many times. This chain joins TRBV27 and TRBJ2-7; the D gene could be TRBD1 or TRBD2 (6 bases each). CDR3 length: 13 amino acids. Trimming left V 2 bases short and J 6 bases short, with 11 bases between. The germline gives CDR1 MNHEY, CDR2 SMNVEV (reference sequence). CDR3 coding DNA: TGTGCCAGCAGTTTAGGGGGGCCTAGCGAGCAGTACTTC. It is translated as CASSLGGPSEQYF.